The T cell receptor (beta chain) described here comes from a study of Ad26.COV2.S vaccination and SARS-CoV-2 variants. Whole-study context: Dosing was one shot or two shots 56 days apart.

CDR1 is SGDLS and CDR2 is YYNGEE in the germline V gene. This CDR3 has 17 residues. Trimming removed 10 bases from V and 1 base from J, with 26 bases in between. Produced via immunoSEQ multiplex PCR; TCRdb's table is partial and in-frame only. Among approximately 500,000 clones listed, roughly 87% were seen once. As to treatment: 15 to 20 received Ad26.COV2.S at low or high dose, single or two shots; several received placebo; per-sample allocation not given. Collection of samples fell on day 63 after the first vaccine or placebo injection. Sequenced here: peripheral blood, sampled in a trial of Ad26.COV2.S vaccine versus placebo. The V call is TRBV9, the J call TRBJ1-2; D is undetermined. The sequence was collected from a person aged 18-65 years who received the Ad26.COV2.S COVID-19 vaccine or a placebo. Written as DNA, the CDR3 is TGTGCCTCCCCTCAGGCGGGTCGAGAGTCTTTTAACTATGGCTACACCTTC. Encoded protein: CASPQAGRESFNYGYTF.